This TCR beta chain was documented in a study of CD8 T cells in Susac syndrome. Sequencing of TCR beta was undertaken in CD8+ and CD4+ T cells derived from blood. Negative isolation was used for CD8+ and CD4+ T cells and FACS enrichment for TEMRA cells. Trimming took 8 bases from V and 2 from J; bases not matched to a gene: 10. The CDR3 totals 15 residues. After extraction with the RNeasy kit, roughly 0.5 to 1 ug of the RNA was reverse transcribed using random hexamers. The amplification used immunoSEQ multiplex PCR on TCR beta CDR3; it spanned 54 Vbeta and 13 Jbeta. TCRdb used MiXCR to reprocess the immunoSEQ multiplex PCR reads, holding one entry per CDR3 protein. The sample contains about 300,000 distinct CDR3 sequences, about 90% of which appear only once.

This sequence was found in a human donor with multiple sclerosis. The chain recombines TRBV12-3 or TRBV12-4 with TRBJ2-3, with TRBD1 matching over 7 bases. Sequenced: CD4+ T cells from PBMCs. The CDR3 spells CASSHLGGLTDTQYF. In DNA form, the CDR3 reads TGTGCCAGCTCCCACCTAGGGGGCCTCACAGATACGCAGTATTTT.